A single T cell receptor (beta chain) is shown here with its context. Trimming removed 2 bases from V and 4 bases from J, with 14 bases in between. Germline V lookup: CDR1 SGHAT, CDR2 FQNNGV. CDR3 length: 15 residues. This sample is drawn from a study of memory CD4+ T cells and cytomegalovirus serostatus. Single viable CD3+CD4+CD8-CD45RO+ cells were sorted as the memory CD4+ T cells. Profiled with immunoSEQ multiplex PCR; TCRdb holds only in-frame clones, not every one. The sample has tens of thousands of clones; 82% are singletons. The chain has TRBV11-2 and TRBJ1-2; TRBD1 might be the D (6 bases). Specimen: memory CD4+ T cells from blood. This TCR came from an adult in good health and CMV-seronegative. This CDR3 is CASSLLQGRSYGYTF. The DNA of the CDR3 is TGTGCCAGCAGCTTACTACAGGGCCGATCCTATGGCTACACCTTC.